One sample yielded the 8 T cell receptor beta chains listed below, sequenced in a study of T cell repertoires in cytomegalovirus infection (dated by TCRdb to about 2019). For sequencing, an Illumina HiSeq 1500 was employed. TCRdb reanalyzed the raw reads on its own, using fastp at Q25 for trimming and MiXCR for clone calling, and kept in-frame beta chains. A single entry per CDR3 protein holds the most common genes and DNA from its merged rows. Recorded for this sample are roughly 920,000 distinct CDR3 sequences; 31% of them occurred a single time. The leading ten clones occupy roughly 13% of the sample. The treatment or condition label, as the study defines it: in vitro stimulation with specific CMV peptide epitopes to enrich CMV-specific T cells. Antigens of these TCRs are unknown. The sample here was cultured CD8+ T cells from PBMCs, taken from culture after CMV antigen stimulation. The source of these receptors is a human donor in good health (CMV status not recorded). Some clones in this sample may be carry-over from other donors' samples.

V usage is TRBV25-1 and J usage is TRBJ1-3, with a possible D match to TRBD1 (5 bases). CDR3 length: 15 amino acids. V was cut by 9 bases and J by 0 bases, with 15 bases left in between. Germline CDR1 and CDR2: MGHDK and SYGVNS. DNA for the CDR3: TGTGCCAGAATGGACAATTTCCACTCTGGAAACACCATATATTTT. As protein: CARMDNFHSGNTIYF.

Only a few counts were recorded for this clonotype. V gene TRBV29-1 combines with J gene TRBJ1-1; no firm D call. Germline lookup yields CDR1 SQVTM and CDR2 ANQGSEA. Trimming removed 4 bases at V and 7 bases at J, with 7 bases between. There are 10 residues in the CDR3. The CDR3, as DNA: TGCAGCGTTGGAGGGATTGAAGCTTTCTTT. Amino acid sequence: CSVGGIEAFF.

This clonotype was detected only a few times. V gene TRBV7-9 combines with J gene TRBJ1-2; D perhaps matches TRBD1 (5 bases). Deletions cut 8 bases from V and 4 bases from J, with 11 bases between. There are 12 residues in the CDR3. Germline CDR1 reads SEHNR; CDR2 reads FQNEAQ (reference sequence). The CDR3 sequence: CASRIGAYGYTF. CDR3 in DNA: TGTGCCAGCCGAATCGGGGCCTATGGCTACACCTTC.

V is TRBV29-1 and J is TRBJ1-2; no reliable D call. This CDR3 has 11 residues. Between the trimmed V and J ends, which lost 6 bases and 8 bases, there was a span of 13 bases. Germline V gene sequence: CDR1 SQVTM, CDR2 ANQGSEA. CDR3 DNA sequence: TGCAGCGTGCCGACCGTGAGGGGCTACACCTTC. Translating gives CSVPTVRGYTF.

V and J are TRBV25-1 and TRBJ2-1, with D unclear. In germline, CDR1 is MGHDK, CDR2 SYGVNS. The CDR3 runs 13 residues. The V end was cut by 1 base, the J end by 5 bases, with 6 bases between. This chain's CDR3 is CASSEFWDNEQFF. In DNA form, the CDR3 reads TGTGCCAGCAGTGAATTCTGGGACAATGAGCAGTTCTTC.

About this clonotype: The junction departs from the called germline gene at one end, perhaps through a read error. The chain links TRBV5-3 to TRBJ1-5; 7 nucleotides align to TRBD1. TRBV5-3 is an open reading frame whose function is uncertain. The CDR3 extends over 16 amino acids. CDR3 in amino acids: CASSLDPDRAREPQHF. CDR3 DNA sequence: TGTGCCAGCAGCTTGGATCCTGACAGGGCGAGAGAGCCCCAGCATTTT.

This clonotype was observed a few times. The chain combines TRBV6-6 with TRBJ1-2; possibly TRBD1 for D (5 bases). The CDR3 is 14 amino acids. In germline, CDR1 is MNHNY, CDR2 SVGAGI (reference sequence). V shed 9 bases and J shed 5 bases, with 19 bases lying between them. CDR3 in amino acids: CASYPGGNWYGYTF. CDR3 bases: TGTGCCAGTTACCCCGGGGGAAATTGGTATGGCTACACCTTC.

This clonotype was seen only a few times. The gene calls are TRBV6-5 and TRBJ1-1; D ambiguous. Trimming pared 2 bases from V and 5 bases from J, leaving 15 bases between. The CDR3 contains 15 residues. The germline gives CDR1 MNHEY, CDR2 SVGAGI. CDR3: CASSYRNQIQTEAFF. The CDR3 DNA is TGTGCCAGCAGTTACAGGAACCAGATCCAGACTGAAGCTTTCTTT.